This passage covers 21 T cell receptor beta chains from one sample sequenced in a study of blood T cell repertoires in COVID-19. Clones were sequenced by immunoSEQ multiplex PCR, and TCRdb holds only the in-frame ones, with some missing. The table lists 150,000 to 200,000 clones, approximately 86% of them singletons. The sample comprised peripheral blood. These receptors were collected from a woman older than 75 in a cohort sampled during active or convalescent COVID-19.

The chain uses TRBV5-1 and TRBJ1-2; D gene ambiguous. Trimming shortened V by 4 bases and J by 0 bases, and 10 bases separated the two germline ends. Germline V CDR1 and CDR2: SGHRS, YFSETQ. The CDR3 runs to 14 residues. In DNA form, the CDR3 reads TGCGCCAGCAGCCCTGACACCGCTAACTATGGCTACACCTTC. Amino acid sequence: CASSPDTANYGYTF.

The J gene is TRBJ1-5, the V gene TRBV14; D may be TRBD1 (5 bases). Germline CDR1 SGHDN, CDR2 FVKESK. Trimming stripped 3 bases from V and 1 base from J, with 10 bases between. This CDR3 contains 15 residues. As DNA, the CDR3 is TGTGCCAGCAGCCAGGGGCACTCGAGCAATCAGCCCCAGCATTTT. This gives the protein CASSQGHSSNQPQHF.

This sequence joins TRBV19 and TRBJ2-2, with 9 bases fitting TRBD1. CDR3 length: 17 amino acids. CDR1 is LNHDA and CDR2 is SQIVND in the germline V gene (reference sequence). Trimming at V came to 0 bases and at J to 4 bases, leaving 6 bases not matched to a gene. CDR3 DNA: TGTGCCAGTAGTATAGATATCGGGACAGGGTTCACCGGGGAGCTGTTTTTT. Translated, it gives CASSIDIGTGFTGELFF.

J is TRBJ2-5 and V is TRBV5-1; D is perhaps TRBD1 (5 bases). The V gene's germline CDR1 is SGHRS and CDR2 YFSETQ. The CDR3 is 12 amino acids. V was trimmed by 5 bases and J by 2 bases, leaving 7 bases between them. The CDR3 reads CASRGQQETQYF. The DNA of the CDR3 is TGCGCCAGCAGGGGGCAGCAAGAGACCCAGTACTTC.

This rearrangement joins TRBV19 to TRBJ2-1; D call uncertain. V lost 3 bases to trimming and J lost 2 bases, with 8 bases between them. This CDR3 has 14 residues. Per the germline V gene, CDR1 is LNHDA and CDR2 is SQIVND (reference sequence). Here the CDR3 reads CASSISYTYNEQFF. The CDR3 DNA reads TGTGCCAGTAGTATTAGCTACACCTACAATGAGCAGTTCTTC. Full variable domain (rest looked up from reference TRBV19 and TRBJ2-1): DGGITQSPKYLFRKEGQNVTLSCEQNLNHDAMYWYRQDPGQGLRLIYYSQIVNDFQKGDIAEGYSVSREKKESFPLTVTSAQKNPTAFYLCASSISYTYNEQFFGPGTRLTVL.

The chain joins TRBV9 to TRBJ1-3, with D maybe TRBD1 (5 bases). V lost 2 bases, J lost 8 bases, and 11 bases lay in between. The germline gives CDR1 SGDLS, CDR2 YYNGEE. The CDR3 consists of 13 residues. The CDR3 bases are TGTGCCAGCAGCGTTGGGGGGGTGGACACCATATATTTT. It codes for CASSVGGVDTIYF. Full variable domain (missing parts from reference TRBV9 and TRBJ1-3): DSGVTQTPKHLITATGQRVTLRCSPRSGDLSVYWYQQSLDQGLQFLIQYYNGEERAKGNILERFSAQQFPDLHSELNLSSLELGDSALYFCASSVGGVDTIYFGEGSWLTVV.

The chain couples TRBV28 to TRBJ1-2, with no clear D. CDR3 length equals 12 residues. The ends were cut back, 6 bases at V and 3 bases at J, with 8 bases in the middle. The germline V gene encodes CDR1 MDHEN and CDR2 SYDVKM. The CDR3 nucleotides are TGTGCCAGCAGCGATCGGTACTATGGCTACACCTTC. Residues: CASSDRYYGYTF.

The chain recombines TRBV12-5 with TRBJ2-1; possible D gene TRBD1, 6 bases. This CDR3 is 11 amino acids long. Between the trimmed V and J ends, which lost 6 bases and 15 bases, there was a span of 15 bases. Germline V gene lookup returns CDR1 LGHNT and CDR2 FRNRAP. CDR3 sequence (DNA): TGTGCTAGTGGCTCGGGCAGGGGCCTGTTCTTC. This sequence encodes CASGSGRGLFF.

The J gene is TRBJ1-6, the V gene TRBV7-6; 10 bases line up with TRBD1. The trim removed 1 base at V and 10 bases at J, leaving 7 bases unmatched. Germline values: CDR1 SGHVS, CDR2 FNYEAQ. CDR3 length: 16 residues. The CDR3 region has the DNA TGTGCCAGCAGCTTAGGCCCGACAGGGGGCGGCTCACCCCTCCACTTT. This translates into CASSLGPTGGGSPLHF.

There are a few counts of this clone. The chain combines TRBV10-3 with TRBJ2-2; TRBD1 matches at 10 bases. Losses at the gene ends were 6 bases for V and 1 base for J; bases not matched to a gene: 2. The CDR3 length is 15 residues. Germline V gives CDR1 ENHRY, CDR2 SYGVKD. Here the CDR3 DNA reads TGTGCCATCAGGACAGGGGGCGAGAACACCGGGGAGCTGTTTTTT. As protein: CAIRTGGENTGELFF.

The chain uses TRBV5-5 and TRBJ2-7; no clear D. The V end lost 4 bases, the J end lost 0 bases, and 5 bases lay between the germline ends. The CDR3 has 12 residues. Germline CDR1 and CDR2: SGHKS and YYEKEE (reference sequence). The CDR3, as DNA: TGTGCCAGCAGCCTGAGCTCCTACGAGCAGTACGTC. It encodes CASSLSSYEQYV.

This chain joins TRBV2 and TRBJ2-1; 11 bases agree with TRBD1. J was trimmed by 1 base and V by 6 bases; bases with no gene match: 2. Germline V gene lookup returns CDR1 SNHLY and CDR2 FYNNEI. The CDR3 contains 15 residues. The CDR3 reads CASSGTGGSYNEQFF. The CDR3 DNA is TGTGCCAGCAGCGGGACAGGGGGATCCTACAATGAGCAGTTCTTC. The whole variable domain, filled in from reference TRBV2 and TRBJ2-1, reads EPEVTQTPSHQVTQMGQEVILRCVPISNHLYFYWYRQILGQKVEFLVSFYNNEISEKSEIFDDQFSVERPDGSNFTLKIRSTKLEDSAMYFCASSGTGGSYNEQFFGPGTRLTVL.

The chain employs TRBV15 and TRBJ1-2; D is ambiguous. The CDR3 is 14 residues long. The V gene lost 1 base and the J gene lost 5 bases, with 11 bases spanning the gap. Germline V gene lookup returns CDR1 LNHNV and CDR2 YYDKDF (reference sequence). Written as DNA, the CDR3 is TGTGCCACCAGCAGAGGGCAGGTCAGGTATGGCTACACCTTC. Its protein is CATSRGQVRYGYTF.

This rearrangement joins TRBV7-9 to TRBJ2-1; possibly TRBD2 for D (5 bases). V shed 5 bases and J shed 3 bases, with 23 bases lying between them. CDR1 is SEHNR and CDR2 is FQNEAQ in the germline V gene (reference sequence). The CDR3 runs to 18 residues. The CDR3 loop reads CASSAKGGAVPLYNEQFF. CDR3 coding DNA: TGTGCCAGCAGCGCAAAGGGTGGAGCGGTCCCCCTCTACAATGAGCAGTTCTTC. Full variable domain (remainder filled in from reference TRBV7-9 and TRBJ2-1): DTGVSQNPRHKITKRGQNVTFRCDPISEHNRLYWYRQTLGQGPEFLTYFQNEAQLEKSRLLSDRFSAERPKGSFSTLEIQRTEQGDSAMYLCASSAKGGAVPLYNEQFFGPGTRLTVL.

The rearrangement uses TRBV7-2 and TRBJ2-7, with 8 bases identical to TRBD1. The length of the CDR3 is 16 residues. Trimming cost V 0 bases and J 3 bases; bases outside gene matches: 7. Germline assignment: CDR1 SGHTA and CDR2 FQGNSA. The CDR3: CASSLAGDRTIYEQYF. CDR3 in DNA: TGTGCCAGCAGCTTAGCGGGGGACAGGACGATCTACGAGCAGTACTTC. The full variable domain, completed using reference TRBV7-2 and TRBJ2-7, is GAGVSQSPSNKVTEKGKDVELRCDPISGHTALYWYRQSLGQGLEFLIYFQGNSAPDKSGLPSDRFSAERTGGSVSTLTIQRTQQEDSAVYLCASSLAGDRTIYEQYFGPGTRLTVT.

V gene TRBV6-1 combines with J gene TRBJ1-6; D is ambiguous. This CDR3 is 14 amino acids long. V dropped 0 bases and J dropped 10 bases, with 10 bases sitting between them. Germline lookup yields CDR1 MNHNS and CDR2 SASEGT. CDR3 DNA: TGTGCCAGCAGTGAAGCCCCACGGAGGTCACCCCTCCACTTT. This codes for CASSEAPRRSPLHF.

This clone was recorded once. The chain recombines TRBV18 with TRBJ2-1; TRBD2 matches 9 bases. The germline V gene encodes CDR1 KGHSH and CDR2 LQKENI. J gave up 4 bases and V 2 bases, and 12 bases lay outside the gene matches. CDR3 length equals 18 residues. The CDR3 spells CASSPETPAGGIYNEQFF. The CDR3 DNA follows: TGTGCCAGCTCACCAGAAACTCCTGCGGGGGGGATTTACAATGAGCAGTTCTTC.

This clone was recorded only once. The chain combines TRBV6-6 with TRBJ1-5; 8 positions agree with TRBD1. The ends lost 5 bases at V and 10 bases at J; junction bases unmatched: 13. Germline-derived CDR1 and CDR2 are MNHNY and SVGAGI (reference sequence). The CDR3 totals 15 residues. CDR3 bases: TGTGCCAGCAGTCTTGGACAGGGACTGCTCGAACCCCAGCATTTT. Its protein is CASSLGQGLLEPQHF.

The genes are TRBV5-1 and TRBJ1-3; 11 bases agree with TRBD1. The CDR3 has 15 amino acids. Germline V gene data show CDR1 as SGHRS and CDR2 as YFSETQ. J gave up 6 bases and V 3 bases, and 5 bases lay outside the gene matches. The CDR3 DNA reads as TGCGCCAGCAGCTGGACAGGGGGCCTCGAAAACACCATATATTTT. Amino acid sequence: CASSWTGGLENTIYF.

The CDR3 reads CASSPRDSTSGNTIYF. The DNA for the CDR3 is TGTGCCAGCTCACCACGGGACAGCACCTCTGGAAACACCATATATTTT. The rearrangement uses TRBV18 and TRBJ1-3; 7 nucleotides agree with TRBD1. After removal of 1 base from V and 0 bases from J, the junction contained 3 bases not matched to a gene. The CDR3 runs 16 residues. Germline V gives CDR1 KGHSH, CDR2 LQKENI.

The chain uses TRBV9 and TRBJ2-5; 8 nucleotides agree with TRBD1. CDR1 is SGDLS and CDR2 is YYNGEE in the germline V gene. This CDR3 spans 14 amino acids. The V segment lost 6 bases and the J segment 5 bases; nucleotides outside the gene matches: 9. This chain's CDR3 is CASNPRGLLETQYF. The CDR3 DNA is TGTGCCAGCAACCCCAGGGGGCTGTTGGAGACCCAGTACTTC.